The clone carrying this TCR beta chain has ten or more counts. Its antigen is still unknown. The sample originates from a study of T-cell memory formation after mild COVID-19. The CDR3 length is 14 residues. Trimming took off 5 bases at V and 3 bases at J, with 11 bases between the two ends. Looked up from germline, CDR1 is SNHLY and CDR2 is FYNNEI. Overall study findings and caveats: Contracting clones from day 15 to 85 had balanced CD4/CD8; later expanders favoured CD4+. The second-wave clones peaking on day 37 were not confirmed as SARS-CoV-2-specific.

One entry per CDR3 protein results from TCRdb running MiXCR on the 5' RACE reads. The table includes about 360,000 distinct CDR3 sequences, 13% to 15% detected once. Sample: PBMCs or a T cell subset sorted from them (not recorded which). This chain uses TRBV2 with TRBJ1-5; tentative D call: TRBD1 (6 bases). This clonotype originated in a man younger than 35 who had mild COVID-19 (a few samples of this study predate the infection). Cell type and time point are not known. The CDR3 region has the DNA TGTGCCAGCAGTTCTTACAGGGTCAATCAGCCCCAGCATTTT. Translating it yields CASSSYRVNQPQHF. Full variable domain (missing parts from reference TRBV2 and TRBJ1-5): EPEVTQTPSHQVTQMGQEVILRCVPISNHLYFYWYRQILGQKVEFLVSFYNNEISEKSEIFDDQFSVERPDGSNFTLKIRSTKLEDSAMYFCASSSYRVNQPQHFGDGTRLSIL.